A single sample is the source of the 21 T cell receptor beta chains below, sequenced in a study of OX40 agonist ivuxolimab in advanced cancers. Assay: immunoSEQ multiplex PCR; the TCRdb copy retains only in-frame clones and omits some. Among roughly 92,000 clones listed, about 92% were seen once. Sequenced material: CD4+ or CD8+ T cells sorted from blood, taken in a trial of the OX40 agonist ivuxolimab. These receptors all come from an adult with an advanced solid tumor such as melanoma, head and neck, liver or kidney cancer.

V is TRBV11-2 and J is TRBJ2-5; 10 bases match TRBD1. CDR1 is SGHAT and CDR2 is FQNNGV in the germline V gene. The CDR3 length is 13 residues. The ends lost 5 bases at V and 7 bases at J; junction bases unmatched: 4. The CDR3 DNA sequence: TGTGCCAGCAGCCCGGGACAGGGGTGGACCCAGTACTTC. Translation: CASSPGQGWTQYF.

The genes are TRBV6-5 and TRBJ1-3; D unclear. Germline CDR1 MNHEY, CDR2 SVGAGI. The length of the CDR3 is 11 residues. The germline V and J ends were trimmed by 0 bases and 8 bases, with 2 bases remaining between them. The CDR3 DNA follows: TGTGCCAGCAGTTACTCGGACACCATATATTTT. It yields the protein CASSYSDTIYF.

The V gene is TRBV10-3, the J gene TRBJ2-7; a weak D match, TRBD1 (5 bases). The germline V gene has CDR1 ENHRY and CDR2 SYGVKD. V was trimmed by 3 bases and J by 2 bases, leaving 11 bases between them. The CDR3 loop spans 14 amino acids. CDR3 amino acids: CAISEGRTPYEQYF. The CDR3 DNA follows: TGTGCCATCAGTGAAGGTCGGACACCCTACGAGCAGTACTTC.

This chain links TRBV15 with TRBJ2-3, with D perhaps matching TRBD2 (5 bases). The V gene's germline CDR1 is LNHNV and CDR2 YYDKDF (reference sequence). V was shortened by 0 bases and J by 8 bases, with 27 bases between the two germline ends. The CDR3 covers 19 residues. The CDR3 here is CATSRDPGLSLEARATQYF. DNA for the CDR3: TGTGCCACCAGCAGAGACCCCGGGTTGAGCCTGGAGGCCCGGGCTACGCAGTATTTT.

V gene TRBV6-1 combines with J gene TRBJ2-6, with a possible D match to TRBD2 (5 bases). The germline V gene encodes CDR1 MNHNS and CDR2 SASEGT. This CDR3 has 16 amino acids. Trimming left V 4 bases short and J 0 bases short, with 10 bases between. The CDR3 here is CASSADWLSGANVLTF. The DNA for the CDR3 is TGTGCCAGCAGTGCGGACTGGCTCTCTGGGGCCAACGTCCTGACTTTC.

V is TRBV30 and J is TRBJ1-5; D gene uncertain. The V gene lost 3 bases and the J gene lost 4 bases, with 10 bases spanning the gap. Looked up from germline, CDR1 is GTSNPN and CDR2 is SVGIG (reference sequence). This CDR3 has 13 amino acids. In DNA form, the CDR3 reads TGTGCCTGGAGCGAAGACACTAATCAGCCCCAGCATTTT. It translates to CAWSEDTNQPQHF.

This chain joins TRBV4-3 and TRBJ1-6, with 9 positions matching TRBD1. Germline values: CDR1 LGHNA, CDR2 YSLEER. Germline trimming cut 4 bases from V and 9 bases from J; bases unmatched to any gene: 4. CDR3 length equals 14 residues. CDR3 sequence reads: CASSLGTGSSPLHF. CDR3 coding DNA: TGCGCCAGCAGCCTCGGGACAGGGAGTTCACCCCTCCACTTT.

The rearrangement uses TRBV15 and TRBJ1-5; possible D gene TRBD1, 5 bases. CDR1 and CDR2 (germline): LNHNV, YYDKDF (reference sequence). This CDR3 comprises 15 residues. Trimming shortened V by 6 bases and J by 3 bases, and 15 bases separated the two germline ends. This chain's CDR3 is CATSSFGGDNQPQHF. The CDR3 bases are TGTGCCACCAGTTCGTTCGGGGGAGACAATCAGCCCCAGCATTTT. The whole variable domain, filled in from reference TRBV15 and TRBJ1-5, reads DAMVIQNPRYQVTQFGKPVTLSCSQTLNHNVMYWYQQKSSQAPKLLFHYYDKDFNNEADTPDNFQSRRPNTSFCFLDIRSPGLGDTAMYLCATSSFGGDNQPQHFGDGTRLSIL.

The chain has TRBV15 and TRBJ2-1; D remains unclear. The CDR3 is 16 amino acids. Germline V gene data show CDR1 as LNHNV and CDR2 as YYDKDF (reference sequence). V lost 5 bases to trimming and J lost 5 bases, with 19 bases between them. DNA of the CDR3: TGTGCCACCAGCGGTAAGAGAACGGGTTCTGACAATGAGCAGTTCTTC. It codes for CATSGKRTGSDNEQFF.

The chain has TRBV6-5 and TRBJ1-1; 8 positions agree with TRBD1. There are 15 residues in the CDR3. Trimming removed 6 bases from V and 3 bases from J; junction bases left unmatched: 9. Germline CDR1 MNHEY, CDR2 SVGAGI. CDR3 amino acids: CASRQNRGVDTEAFF. CDR3 nucleotide sequence: TGTGCCAGCAGACAAAACAGGGGGGTGGACACTGAAGCTTTCTTT.

The chain recombines TRBV4-1 with TRBJ1-5, with a possible D match to TRBD1 (6 bases). Germline CDR1 and CDR2: MGHRA and YSYEKL. This CDR3 is built from 14 residues. Trimming removed 4 bases from V and 5 bases from J, with 12 bases in between. CDR3 sequence: CASSRTGRDQPQHF. CDR3 DNA: TGCGCCAGCAGCCGAACAGGGAGAGATCAGCCCCAGCATTTT.

This clone has only one observation. This chain connects TRBV11-2 to TRBJ2-5; 7 nucleotides agree with TRBD1. V was clipped by 2 bases and J by 3 bases; unmatched bases: 9. The CDR3 is made up of 16 amino acids. Germline assignment: CDR1 SGHAT and CDR2 FQNNGV. CDR3 DNA sequence: TGTGCCAGCAGCTTATCCGCAGGGGGAGAGAAAGAGACCCAGTACTTC. Translating it yields CASSLSAGGEKETQYF.

The rearrangement links TRBV6-5 to TRBJ2-1; tentatively, D is TRBD1 (6 bases). This CDR3 contains 16 residues. V dropped 2 bases and J dropped 2 bases, with 13 bases sitting between them. Germline CDR1 and CDR2: MNHEY and SVGAGI. The CDR3 bases are TGTGCCAGCAGTTACGGCCTAGGGGGTCCCTACAATGAGCAGTTCTTC. It codes for CASSYGLGGPYNEQFF.

V usage is TRBV6-1 and J usage is TRBJ1-4; the D gene is possibly TRBD1 (5 bases). The V end was cut by 2 bases, the J end by 7 bases, with 14 bases between. The CDR3 is made up of 15 amino acids. Germline CDR1 is MNHNS and CDR2 is SASEGT. The CDR3 is CASSELFRAGEKLFF. The CDR3, as DNA: TGTGCCAGCAGTGAATTATTCAGGGCGGGTGAAAAACTGTTTTTT.

The chain combines TRBV7-9 with TRBJ2-1; tentatively, D is TRBD2 (5 bases). Trimming pared 1 base from V and 2 bases from J, leaving 9 bases between. Germline values: CDR1 SEHNR, CDR2 FQNEAQ (reference sequence). The CDR3 is 15 amino acids. CDR3 sequence: CASSLGRQTYNEQFF. In DNA form, the CDR3 reads TGTGCCAGCAGCTTAGGGAGGCAGACCTACAATGAGCAGTTCTTC.

The chain has TRBV6-6 and TRBJ2-7; the match to TRBD2 covers 7 bases. V was clipped by 2 bases and J by 6 bases; unmatched bases: 10. The CDR3 consists of 15 residues. CDR1 MNHNY and CDR2 SVGAGI come from the germline V gene (reference sequence). The CDR3 reads CASSYGGDGISEQYF. The CDR3 nucleotides are TGTGCCAGCAGTTACGGGGGGGACGGGATTTCCGAGCAGTACTTC.

The V and J genes are TRBV9 and TRBJ2-7; possibly TRBD1 for D (6 bases). The CDR3 contains 14 residues. Trimming stripped 0 bases from V and 2 bases from J, with 9 bases between. Germline V gene data show CDR1 as SGDLS and CDR2 as YYNGEE. The CDR3 DNA follows: TGTGCCAGCAGCGTAGCGGACAGCCCCTACGAGCAGTACTTC. This encodes CASSVADSPYEQYF.

The chain's CDR3 is CASSNGQGASYEQYF. CDR3 bases: TGCGCCAGCAGCAACGGACAGGGGGCTTCCTACGAGCAGTACTTC. The chain combines TRBV5-1 with TRBJ2-7; 11 bases are a match to TRBD1. J was trimmed by 1 base and V by 4 bases; bases with no gene match: 4. CDR1 and CDR2 from the germline V gene are SGHRS and YFSETQ. The CDR3 contains 15 residues.

The chain employs TRBV15 and TRBJ1-3; D is undetermined. There are 16 residues in the CDR3. V shed 5 bases and J shed 3 bases, with 17 bases lying between them. Germline CDR1 is LNHNV and CDR2 is YYDKDF (reference sequence). The CDR3, as DNA: TGTGCCACCAGCGCCGATCCCCGGAGCTTTGGAAACACCATATATTTT. It codes for CATSADPRSFGNTIYF.

The CDR3, as DNA: TGTGCCAGCAGTGACCCGGGACAGGGGGTGACTGAAGCTTTCTTT. As protein: CASSDPGQGVTEAFF. This chain links TRBV25-1 with TRBJ1-1, with 11 positions matching TRBD1. CDR3 length equals 15 residues. The junction had 5 bases not matched to a gene; V was cut back by 3 bases and J by 5 bases. CDR1 is MGHDK, CDR2 SYGVNS, per germline.

The V and J genes are TRBV7-3 and TRBJ2-3; D remains unclear. The CDR3 is made up of 15 amino acids. Trimming stripped 2 bases from V and 0 bases from J, with 9 bases between. Germline V gene sequence: CDR1 SGHTA, CDR2 FQGTGA. The CDR3 sequence: CASSLLGGSTDTQYF. CDR3 nucleotides: TGTGCCAGCAGCTTATTGGGCGGTAGCACAGATACGCAGTATTTT.